These T cell receptor beta chains were read from a single sample in a study of blood T cells in healthy people across ages. One entry per CDR3 protein results from TCRdb running MiXCR on the 5' RACE reads. Seen here are hundreds of thousands of distinct CDR3 sequences, 43% observed once, and the top ten hold roughly 19%. The sample taken for sequencing was blood. The receptors were gathered from a woman between 55 and 75 years old in good health. The CDR3 runs from the conserved cysteine through the conserved F or W. Fields, in order: D gene, CDR3 length, J gene, clone size, V gene, CDR3 protein, CDR3 DNA. The D gene is left open where the match is weak. Clone size is given for some rows only: seen once, a few or many times, or a class if the clone is expanded.

NA	13	TRBJ2-5	NA	TRBV7-9	CASSFGAGETQYF	TGTGCCAGCAGCTTCGGAGCGGGAGAGACCCAGTACTTC
NA	14	TRBJ2-7	NA	TRBV6-5	CASSDGRDSYEQYF	TGTGCCAGCAGTGACGGTCGGGACTCCTACGAGCAGTACTTC
NA	16	TRBJ1-1	NA	TRBV29-1	CSVEEMGRTMNTEAFF	TGCAGCGTTGAAGAAATGGGACGTACGATGAACACTGAAGCTTTCTTT
NA	14	TRBJ2-4	NA	TRBV3-1	CASSQGVAKNIQYF	TGTGCCAGCAGCCAGGGGGTAGCCAAAAACATTCAGTACTTC
NA	14	TRBJ2-3	many	TRBV29-1	CSVMVQPITDTQYF	TGCAGCGTGATGGTTCAGCCTATCACAGATACGCAGTATTTT
NA	15	TRBJ2-7	NA	TRBV20-1	CSASMDSLRYNEQYF	TGCAGTGCTAGCATGGACAGCCTGAGGTACAATGAGCAGTACTTC
NA	14	TRBJ2-6	NA	TRBV15	CATSGETGANVPTF	TGTGCCACCAGCGGAGAAACTGGGGCCAACGTCCCGACTTTC
NA	14	TRBJ2-1	NA	TRBV7-9	CASSPRDRHNEQFF	TGTGCCAGCAGCCCGCGCGACAGACACAATGAGCAGTTCTTC
TRBD2	17	TRBJ2-2	few	TRBV6-1	CASSAAGTSLNTGELFF	TGTGCCAGCAGTGCTGCCGGGACTAGCCTGAACACCGGGGAGCTGTTTTTT
TRBD2	17	TRBJ2-1	NA	TRBV5-5	CASSLVASGGAVNEQFF	TGTGCCAGCAGCTTGGTGGCTAGCGGGGGGGCCGTGAATGAGCAGTTCTTC
TRBD1	16	TRBJ2-7	NA	TRBV5-1	CASSLGPTGGGYEQYF	TGCGCCAGCAGCTTGGGGCCCACAGGGGGCGGCTACGAGCAGTACTTC
NA	14	TRBJ2-1	NA	TRBV24-1	CATSMGPGYNEQFF	TGTGCCACCAGTATGGGTCCCGGCTACAATGAGCAGTTCTTC
TRBD1	12	TRBJ2-1	NA	TRBV7-9	CASRQGTNEQFF	TGTGCCAGCAGACAGGGGACAAATGAGCAGTTCTTC
NA	12	TRBJ2-7	NA	TRBV2	CASRDYSYEQYF	TGTGCCAGCAGGGACTACTCCTACGAGCAGTACTTC
TRBD2	16	TRBJ2-3	NA	TRBV29-1	CSVEDREGQYTDTQYF	TGCAGCGTTGAAGATCGGGAGGGGCAGTACACAGATACGCAGTATTTT
NA	15	TRBJ2-3	NA	TRBV11-2	CASRSRGPSTDTQYF	TGTGCCAGCAGAAGTCGGGGGCCTAGCACAGATACACAGTATTTT
NA	16	TRBJ1-6	NA	TRBV5-6	CASSRVRAGMNSPLHF	TGTGCCAGCAGCAGGGTCCGGGCAGGGATGAATTCACCCCTCCACTTT
NA	15	TRBJ2-1	once	TRBV7-8	CASSLREGSYNEQFF	TGTGCCAGCAGCTTAAGAGAGGGATCCTACAATGAGCAGTTCTTC
NA	16	TRBJ2-5	once	TRBV20-1	CSARYTLSGMQGRQYF	TGCAGTGCTAGATATACATTATCAGGCATGCAAGGTCGGCAGTACTTC
NA	16	TRBJ1-2	NA	TRBV5-1	CASSLATEQGIYGYTF	TGCGCCAGCAGCTTGGCCACGGAACAGGGAATTTATGGCTACACCTTC
TRBD1	14	TRBJ2-1	few	TRBV6-5	CASRTGTGQLEQFF	TGTGCCAGCAGGACCGGGACAGGCCAGCTTGAGCAGTTCTTC
TRBD1	15	TRBJ2-7	few	TRBV5-6	CASSRIDRDSVEQYF	TGTGCCAGCAGCCGGATAGACCGGGACAGCGTTGAGCAGTACTTC
NA	15	TRBJ2-6	NA	TRBV4-3	CASSRVASGANVLTF	TGCGCCAGCAGCCGAGTAGCGAGCGGGGCCAACGTCCTGACTTTC
TRBD2	17	TRBJ2-5	many	TRBV7-2	CASSLGRTSLSSETQYF	TGTGCCAGCAGCCTGGGGCGGACTAGCCTTTCAAGTGAGACCCAGTACTTC
NA	12	TRBJ2-5	NA	TRBV12-3/TRBV12-4	CASSLDSPEQYF	TGTGCCAGCAGCTTGGACTCGCCGGAGCAGTACTTC
NA	14	TRBJ2-3	few	TRBV20-1	CSAKGTLSTDTQYF	TGCAGTGCTAAGGGGACCTTGAGCACAGATACGCAGTATTTT
NA	15	TRBJ2-3	many	TRBV7-3	CASSLHGDFTDTQYF	TGTGCCAGCAGCTTACACGGGGACTTCACAGATACGCAGTATTTT
TRBD1	14	TRBJ2-7	NA	TRBV9	CASSVWDRANEQYF	TGTGCCAGCAGCGTTTGGGACAGGGCCAACGAGCAGTACTTC
TRBD1	13	TRBJ2-1	NA	TRBV27	CASGQGTYNEQFF	TGTGCCAGCGGACAGGGGACTTACAATGAGCAGTTCTTC
NA	16	TRBJ2-7	NA	TRBV15	CATSRDPDKDSYEQYF	TGTGCCACCAGCAGAGATCCGGACAAGGACTCCTACGAGCAGTACTTC
NA	15	TRBJ1-4	few	TRBV12-3/TRBV12-4	CASSFWAGANEKLFF	TGTGCCAGCAGTTTTTGGGCGGGGGCTAATGAAAAACTGTTTTTT
NA	17	TRBJ1-1	NA	TRBV15	CATSRDRWGDERTEAFF	TGTGCCACCAGCAGAGACCGGTGGGGGGACGAGAGGACTGAAGCTTTCTTT
NA	12	TRBJ2-1	NA	TRBV28	CASSSTPSEQFF	TGTGCCAGCAGTTCTACTCCTAGTGAGCAGTTCTTC
NA	14	TRBJ2-3	few	TRBV10-2	CASLSEGPSGTQYF	TGCGCCAGCCTTTCAGAGGGGCCCTCGGGTACGCAGTATTTT
NA	13	TRBJ1-2	NA	TRBV11-1	CASSVRVEDGYTF	TGTGCCAGCAGCGTACGAGTGGAGGATGGCTACACCTTC
NA	14	TRBJ1-2	few	TRBV7-3	CASRPTRTNYGYTF	TGTGCCAGCAGACCGACACGAACCAACTATGGCTACACCTTC
NA	18	TRBJ2-3	NA	TRBV12-3/TRBV12-4	CASSFAFRGRGRGDTQYF	TGTGCCAGCAGTTTTGCCTTCCGGGGTAGAGGCCGGGGAGATACGCAGTATTTT